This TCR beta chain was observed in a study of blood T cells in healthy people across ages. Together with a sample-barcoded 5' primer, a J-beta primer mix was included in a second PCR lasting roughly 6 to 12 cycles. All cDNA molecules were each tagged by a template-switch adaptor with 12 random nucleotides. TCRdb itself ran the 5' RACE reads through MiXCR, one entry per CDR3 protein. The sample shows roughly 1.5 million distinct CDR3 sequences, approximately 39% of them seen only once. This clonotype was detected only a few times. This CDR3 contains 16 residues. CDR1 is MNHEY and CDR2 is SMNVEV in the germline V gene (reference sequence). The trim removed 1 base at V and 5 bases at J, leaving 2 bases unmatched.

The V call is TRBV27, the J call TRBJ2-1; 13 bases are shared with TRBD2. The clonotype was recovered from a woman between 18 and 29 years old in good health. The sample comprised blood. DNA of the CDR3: TGTGCCAGCAGTTTATGGGGACTAGCGGGGAACAATGAGCAGTTCTTC. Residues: CASSLWGLAGNNEQFF.